This T cell receptor beta chain emerged from a study of CD8+ T cells in alopecia areata (dated by TCRdb to the late 2010s). Regarding the research as a whole: The treated patients took part in an open-label pilot trial in which moderate-to-severe alopecia areata was treated with oral tofacitinib at 5 to 10 mg twice daily. Patients stayed on tofacitinib for 6 to 18 months and then had 6 months of follow-up off drug so that delayed response and recurrence could be assessed. The study used high-throughput TCRbeta sequencing to examine T cell clonal expansion in alopecia areata, in both the C3H/HeJ mouse model and human patients. Human TCRbeta sequencing covered scalp tissue and sorted CD4+ and CD8+ peripheral blood T cells from patchy and totalis/universalis alopecia areata patients and healthy controls. Tofacitinib-treated patients had biopsies at baseline and at 4 and 24 weeks of treatment, with a later scalp biopsy in several patients. Scalp clonality was compared across normal scalp (n=4), patchy alopecia areata scalp (n=8), and alopecia totalis/universalis scalp (n=8). RNA was extracted with the PAXgene miRNA kit for fixed scalp, the miRNeasy kit for PBMCs, and the RNeasy kit for mouse skin. TCRbeta CDR3 regions were amplified by immunoSEQ multiplex PCR using 35 Vbeta forward and 13 Jbeta reverse primers.

For this clone: Its binding antigen is unknown. Base qualities are not provided; no much larger clone lies one nucleotide away.

Taken with the paper, the label for time point translates to: baseline before oral tofacitinib. Peripheral blood and lesional scalp punch biopsies were obtained from patients with alopecia areata. PBMCs were separated by density centrifugation and stained for CD3, CD4 and CD8, after which CD4+ and CD8+ T cells were sorted on a FACSAria. Including cysteine and phenylalanine, the CDR3 has 15 amino acids. Only CDR3 DNA is held: 45 bases, read in frame from base 1. The trim is 0 bases for V and 6 bases for J, with a gap of 14 bases between the germline ends. CDR1 and CDR2, looked up from the germline V gene (reference sequence), are MNHNY and SVGAGI. The library relied on the immunoSEQ multiplex PCR assay. To provide template for TCR sequencing, every sample had RNA extracted and reverse transcribed into cDNA. First-strand cDNA was synthesized using SuperScript III with a 2:1 mix of oligo-dT and random hexamers. A synthetic immune receptor repertoire was used to assess amplification bias, and residual bias was removed computationally. From the authors' description of their analysis: Raw reads were preprocessed for error removal, and CDR3 was defined according to IMGT conventions as running from the conserved cysteine to phenylalanine. Clonality was computed as 1 minus the Shannon entropy, with the entropy normalized by log2 of the number of productive unique TCRs. CD4 or CD8 identity of scalp clones was inferred by cross-referencing scalp TCRbeta sequences with sorted blood CD4 and CD8 repertoires. The source is immuneACCESS, and TCRdb retained only in-frame sequences with V and J called. Part of the clones is not carried over; for the studies checked, unresolved V genes explain less than half of this, and the remainder is unexplained. The D gene and trimming were derived from the DNA, and the V and J assignments and clone size from that table. In all, the sample holds 100,000 to 150,000 clones, and approximately 49% of those were seen once. The ten largest clones capture around a sixth of the sample.

General findings and caveats noted by the study authors: Compared with normal scalp, lesional scalp, particularly in alopecia totalis/universalis, had higher clonality and more expanded CD8+ clones, which suggests antigenic drive. Shared TCR sequences between patients were less evident than in mice, which may be partly attributable to HLA diversity in the patient population. Scalp TCR repertoire analysis is complicated because resident alphabeta T cells in normal human skin are also sequenced, whereas mouse skin is dominated by gammadelta T cells.

The sequencing here drew on CD8+ T cells sorted from blood, taken at week 0. This receptor was identified in a human donor with alopecia areata. The chain is made from TRBV6-6 and TRBJ1-2; the best D guess is TRBD1, with 6 bases matching. The nucleotide sequence is given as TGTGCCAGCAGTTACTCGCAGGCAGGGGTAGATGGCTACACCTTC. This codes for CASSYSQAGVDGYTF.